Shown below are 5 T cell receptor beta chains from a single sample sequenced in a study of molecular identifiers for immune sequencing clone quantification. TCRdb called the PCR reads again in MiXCR, with one record for every CDR3 protein. The sample lists around 320,000 distinct CDR3 sequences, roughly 23% seen once, with 0.65% to 0.75% in the top ten. The sequenced sample consisted of naive CD8+ T cells from blood, with Jurkat cell RNA spiked in. As to subset: FACS-sorted CD8+CD4-CCR7+CD45RA+ naive T cells. Receptor source: a human donor in good health. Some libraries in this study had Jurkat cell RNA spiked in.

This clonotype was seen repeatedly, ten times or more. This rearrangement joins TRBV19 to TRBJ2-7; D not certain. The germline V and J ends were trimmed by 2 bases and 5 bases, with 13 bases remaining between them. The CDR3 extends over 14 amino acids. Germline loops: CDR1 LNHDA, CDR2 SQIVND (reference sequence). The CDR3 region is CASSINSLPHEQYF. Written as DNA, the CDR3 is TGTGCCAGTAGTATAAACAGCCTGCCCCACGAGCAGTACTTC.

This chain links TRBV7-9 with TRBJ1-1; 7 bases fit TRBD1. V dropped 6 bases and J dropped 8; count of bases not matched to a gene: 6. CDR1 is SEHNR, CDR2 FQNEAQ, per germline (reference sequence). This CDR3 contains 12 residues. The DNA for the CDR3 is TGTGCCAGCAGTGCCGACAGGGACGAAGCTTTCTTT. Amino acid sequence: CASSADRDEAFF. Full variable domain (remainder filled in from reference TRBV7-9 and TRBJ1-1): DTGVSQNPRHKITKRGQNVTFRCDPISEHNRLYWYRQTLGQGPEFLTYFQNEAQLEKSRLLSDRFSAERPKGSFSTLEIQRTEQGDSAMYLCASSADRDEAFFGQGTRLTVV.

V gene TRBV10-3 combines with J gene TRBJ1-2; possible D gene TRBD1, 5 bases. Germline-derived CDR1 and CDR2 are ENHRY and SYGVKD. CDR3 length: 13 amino acids. V was trimmed by 6 bases and J by 2 bases, leaving 10 bases between them. This chain's CDR3 is CAISLDSNYGYTF. As DNA, the CDR3 is TGTGCCATCAGCCTAGACAGCAACTATGGCTACACCTTC.

This chain connects TRBV5-4 to TRBJ2-1; D uncertain. Trimming took off 0 bases at V and 0 bases at J, with 7 bases between the two ends. The length of the CDR3 is 15 residues. Germline-derived CDR1 and CDR2 are SGHNT and YYREEE (reference sequence). CDR3 sequence: CASSLDISSYNEQFF. CDR3 DNA sequence: TGTGCCAGCAGCTTGGACATAAGCTCCTACAATGAGCAGTTCTTC. The complete variable domain, with remaining parts taken from reference TRBV5-4 and TRBJ2-1, reads ETGVTQSPTHLIKTRGQQVTLRCSSQSGHNTVSWYQQALGQGPQFIFQYYREEENGRGNFPPRFSGLQFPNYSSELNVNALELDDSALYLCASSLDISSYNEQFFGPGTRLTVL.

This clonotype was seen ten or more times. V gene TRBV11-2 combines with J gene TRBJ2-3; D is uncertain. This CDR3 is built from 11 residues. Germline loops: CDR1 SGHAT, CDR2 FQNNGV. Trimming stripped 6 bases from V and 2 bases from J, with 3 bases between. Here the CDR3 reads CASSYTDTQYF. The CDR3 DNA reads as TGTGCCAGCAGTTACACAGATACGCAGTATTTT.